This T cell receptor (beta chain) was sequenced for a study of post-analysis software for immune sequencing data (dated by TCRdb to the mid-2010s). Background on the whole study: Relapsing-remitting, secondary progressive and progressive-relapsing multiple sclerosis were recorded as disease courses, and subtype annotation was lacking for some patients. The patient repertoires were set against about 12 previously published healthy control repertoires from donors whose ages ranged from roughly 6 to 27 years. A subset of samples was prepared in parallel using single-end sample barcoding, then pooled and co-amplified after Illumina adapter ligation. What the study reported, not specific to this receptor: The multiple sclerosis patient group was slightly younger than the control group. Direct clustering with F measure showed strong co-clustering of samples prepared in the same batch, prompting a batch-effect correction. Significantly lower normalized Chao1 diversity was found in multiple sclerosis patients than in controls, suggesting substantial peripheral T-cell clonal expansion. Patients showed significantly higher frequencies than controls for 4 or 5 TRBV segments, among them TRBV5-6, TRBV5-1 and TRBV20-1.

Libraries were constructed by PCR. Sequencing relied on an Illumina HiSeq 2500. To reduce PCR and sequencing biases, unique molecular identifiers were built into the TCR beta cDNA libraries. Every 1 to 10 million input T cells yielded around 500,000 cDNA molecules, meaning each molecule approximated one T cell. The same protocol used for the earlier healthy control dataset was applied to prepare and sequence the patient libraries. Samples belonging to the same batch were prepared together, multiplexed and sequenced on a shared HiSeq lane. The authors processed their data as follows. MIGEC was used to process the raw barcoded reads, and molecular identifier groups with only a single read were discarded before consensus assembly and CDR3 extraction. Clonotype tables were post-analysed with VDJtools, normalizing diversity by down-sampling all datasets to the smallest sample size. To correct batch-related cross-sample contamination, repertoire overlap clustering matched CDR3 amino acid sequences but not nucleotide sequences. TCRdb's own reprocessing of the public reads used fastp at Q25 and MiXCR and kept productive beta chains. Duplicate CDR3 protein sequences are folded into a single record with the most common DNA and genes. The V and J calls shown here were made by TCRdb, not taken from the authors' results. For this sample there are some 370,000 distinct CDR3 sequences; 30% to 45% appear just once. The ten biggest clones cover over 10% of the sample.

TCR beta repertoires were profiled from peripheral blood of roughly twelve young patients with multiple sclerosis to demonstrate the VDJtools post-analysis software. Multiple sclerosis patients were children and adolescents aged about 6 to 17 years. In its sample, this clonotype was seen a few times. Its antigen target is currently unknown. No per-base quality is available; no much larger clone lies one base away. The CDR3 has 14 amino acids, counting the end cysteine and phenylalanine. Solely the CDR3 DNA is kept, with 42 bases framed from the first base. The V and J ends are trimmed by 5 bases and 4 bases, leaving 15 bases between them. CDR1 and CDR2, looked up from the germline V gene, are MNHEY and SVGEGT.

The clonotype was recovered from a girl aged 10-17 years with multiple sclerosis. The rearranged segments are TRBV6-2 or TRBV6-3 and TRBJ2-7; the D match is possibly TRBD1 or TRBD2, with 5 bases aligned in each. Sequencing was carried out using blood. CDR3 region: CASSLEGFVYEQYF. The sequenced DNA: TGTGCCAGCAGTCTCGAGGGGTTTGTATACGAGCAGTACTTC.